This is a list of T cell receptor beta chains from one sample in a study of shared clonotypes between healthy human individuals. Sequenced by immunoSEQ multiplex PCR; TCRdb stores in-frame clones only, minus some. The table records hundreds of thousands of clones, around 93% of them present only once. The sequencing input was naive CD8+ T cells sorted from blood. These TCRs come from a man aged 25-45 years in good health. Both conserved end residues are part of each CDR3. D genes are given only for firm matches. For some rows the clone size is stated as once, few or many, or as a class when expanded; others skip it.

size	V	D	J	DNA	CDR3
NA	TRBV7-2	TRBD2	TRBJ2-1	TGTGCCAGCAGCCCCCGGACTAGCGGGACGATCTACAATGAGCAGTTCTTC	CASSPRTSGTIYNEQFF
NA	TRBV5-4	TRBD1	TRBJ1-2	TGTGCCAGCAGCTTGGGCGGGACAGAGTATGGCTACACCTTC	CASSLGGTEYGYTF
NA	TRBV19	NA	TRBJ2-6	TGTGCCAGTAGTATCTCTAGCTCTGGGGCCAACGTCCTGACTTTC	CASSISSSGANVLTF
NA	TRBV7-9	TRBD2	TRBJ2-5	TGTGCCAGCAGCTACGGGACTAGCGGGGACCAAGAGACCCAGTACTTC	CASSYGTSGDQETQYF
NA	TRBV6-4	TRBD2	TRBJ2-1	TGTGCCAGCAGTGATCGAGGACTAGCGGGCTACAATGAGCAGTTCTTC	CASSDRGLAGYNEQFF
NA	TRBV29-1	NA	TRBJ2-7	TGCAGCGTTGAGGGACGCGGGGTCGAGCAGTACTTC	CSVEGRGVEQYF
NA	TRBV2	NA	TRBJ2-5	TGTGCCAGCGCTGGGCGGACCCAGTACTTC	CASAGRTQYF
NA	TRBV29-1	NA	TRBJ2-1	TGCAGCGCCCACCGACTAGTAGTCGATAATGAGCAGTTCTTC	CSAHRLVVDNEQFF
NA	TRBV6-5	TRBD2	TRBJ2-3	TGTGCCAGCAGTTCACTAGCGGGCTACACAGATACGCAGTATTTT	CASSSLAGYTDTQYF
once	TRBV6-5	NA	TRBJ1-5	TGTGCCAGCAGTTACTCATTTCTACCCAATCAGCCCCAGCATTTT	CASSYSFLPNQPQHF
NA	TRBV6-1	NA	TRBJ2-7	TGTGCCAGCAGTGAAGCCCTACCCCCCTACGAGCAGTACTTC	CASSEALPPYEQYF
NA	TRBV19	TRBD2	TRBJ2-1	TGTGCCAGTAGTATAGAGGGACTAGTCGTGGGATACAATGAGCAGTTCTTC	CASSIEGLVVGYNEQFF
NA	TRBV18	TRBD2	TRBJ2-1	TGTGCCAGCTCACCCAGTCTAGCGGGAGAGGGTTCCTACTACAATGAGCAGTTCTTC	CASSPSLAGEGSYYNEQFF
NA	TRBV19	TRBD1	TRBJ1-5	TGTGCCAGTAGGGGGGACAGCCACGGTAGCAATCAGCCCCAGCATTTT	CASRGDSHGSNQPQHF
NA	TRBV7-9	NA	TRBJ2-1	TGTGCCAGCAGCTTAGTTCTAGGGACCCCGGACAATGAGCAGTTCTTC	CASSLVLGTPDNEQFF
NA	TRBV27	NA	TRBJ2-1	TGTGCCAGCAGTTTACGACTGGGGTGGGAGGAGTTCTTC	CASSLRLGWEEFF
NA	TRBV9	NA	TRBJ2-3	TGTGCCAGCAGCGCCCTCCAAAGTTGGGGCACAGATACGCAGTATTTT	CASSALQSWGTDTQYF
NA	TRBV7-9	TRBD1	TRBJ2-1	TGTGCCAGCAGCCCCCGGGACAGGGGGCATGAGCAGTTCTTC	CASSPRDRGHEQFF
NA	TRBV5-5	NA	TRBJ2-3	TGTGCCAGCAGCTTACAGGACTGGAGGCAAGATACGCAGTATTTT	CASSLQDWRQDTQYF
NA	TRBV28	TRBD2	TRBJ2-7	TGTGCCAGCAGTCCCCTACCCGGAGGGACTAGCGGATCCCACGAGCAGTACTTC	CASSPLPGGTSGSHEQYF
NA	TRBV6-1	NA	TRBJ2-7	TGTGCCAGCAGGACAGACTCGCCCTCCTACGAGCAGTACTTC	CASRTDSPSYEQYF
once	TRBV7-6	NA	TRBJ2-5	TGTGCCAGCAGCAGTATCCAAGAGACCCAGTACTTC	CASSSIQETQYF
NA	TRBV27	TRBD2	TRBJ2-7	TGTGCCAGCAGTCAGAGACTAGCGGGATTTAGCGAGCAGTACTTC	CASSQRLAGFSEQYF
NA	TRBV5-8	TRBD2	TRBJ2-2	TGTGCCAGCAGCTGGGGACTAGCGGGCACCGGGGAGCTGTTTTTT	CASSWGLAGTGELFF
NA	TRBV27	NA	TRBJ2-2	TGTGCCAGCAGTTTCCCCAGCACCGGGGAGCTGTTTTTT	CASSFPSTGELFF
few	TRBV7-9	NA	TRBJ2-7	TGTGCCAGCAGCTTAGGGGGCATCAGGACCTACGAGCAGTACTTC	CASSLGGIRTYEQYF
NA	TRBV27	NA	TRBJ1-5	TGTGCCAGCAGTTTATCGATCGGGCTGAGCAATCAGCCCCAGCATTTT	CASSLSIGLSNQPQHF
once	TRBV7-9	TRBD2	TRBJ2-1	TGTGCCAGCTTGTCGAGCGGGAGGATTTATGAGCAGTTCTTC	CASLSSGRIYEQFF